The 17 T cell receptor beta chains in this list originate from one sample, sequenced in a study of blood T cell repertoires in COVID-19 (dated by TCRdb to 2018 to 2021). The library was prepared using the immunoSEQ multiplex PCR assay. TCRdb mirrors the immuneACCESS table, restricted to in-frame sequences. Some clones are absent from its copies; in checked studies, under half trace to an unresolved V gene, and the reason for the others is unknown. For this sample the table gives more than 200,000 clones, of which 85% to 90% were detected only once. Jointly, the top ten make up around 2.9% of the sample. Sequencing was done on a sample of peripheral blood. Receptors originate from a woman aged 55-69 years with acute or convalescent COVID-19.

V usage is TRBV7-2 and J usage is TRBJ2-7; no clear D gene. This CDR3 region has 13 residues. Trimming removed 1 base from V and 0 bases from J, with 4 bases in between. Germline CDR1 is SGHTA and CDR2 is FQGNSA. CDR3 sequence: CASSLDYSYEQYF. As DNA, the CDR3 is TGTGCCAGCAGCTTAGACTACTCCTACGAGCAGTACTTC.

This CDR3 is CASSLGTSGGIQETQYF. CDR3 bases: TGCGCCAGCAGCTTGGGGACTAGCGGGGGGATCCAAGAGACCCAGTACTTC. The chain recombines TRBV5-1 with TRBJ2-5; TRBD2 matches 14 bases. With 0 bases clipped from V and 1 base from J, the junction kept 2 bases outside the gene matches. CDR1 is SGHRS, CDR2 YFSETQ, per germline. This CDR3 is built from 17 residues.

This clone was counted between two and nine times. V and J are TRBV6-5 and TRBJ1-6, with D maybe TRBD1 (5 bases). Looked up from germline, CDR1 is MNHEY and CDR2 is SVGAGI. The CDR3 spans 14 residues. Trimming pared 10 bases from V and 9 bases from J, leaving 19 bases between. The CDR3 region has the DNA TGTGCCATCCCGTCGAGTAGGGGCACTTCACCCCTCCACTTT. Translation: CAIPSSRGTSPLHF.

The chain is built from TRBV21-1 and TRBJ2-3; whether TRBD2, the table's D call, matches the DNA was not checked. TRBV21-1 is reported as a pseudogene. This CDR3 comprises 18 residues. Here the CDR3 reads CASSTGASGRERADTQYF. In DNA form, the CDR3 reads TGTGCCAGCAGCACCGGGGCTAGCGGGAGGGAAAGGGCAGATACGCAGTATTTT.

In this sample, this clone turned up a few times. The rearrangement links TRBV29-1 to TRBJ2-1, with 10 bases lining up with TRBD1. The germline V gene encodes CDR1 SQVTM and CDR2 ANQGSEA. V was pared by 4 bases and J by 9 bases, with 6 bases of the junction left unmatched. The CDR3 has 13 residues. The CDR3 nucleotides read TGCAGCGTTGCAGGACAGGGGGTAGGTGAGCAGTTCTTC. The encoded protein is CSVAGQGVGEQFF.

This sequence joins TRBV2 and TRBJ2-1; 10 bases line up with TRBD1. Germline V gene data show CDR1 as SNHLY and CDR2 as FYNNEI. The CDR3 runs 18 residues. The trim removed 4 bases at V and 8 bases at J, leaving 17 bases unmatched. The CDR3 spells CASSVGDRGEVEGDEQFF. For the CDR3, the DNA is TGTGCCAGCAGTGTAGGGGACAGGGGTGAAGTTGAAGGCGATGAGCAGTTCTTC. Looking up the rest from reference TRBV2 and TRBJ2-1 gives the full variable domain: EPEVTQTPSHQVTQMGQEVILRCVPISNHLYFYWYRQILGQKVEFLVSFYNNEISEKSEIFDDQFSVERPDGSNFTLKIRSTKLEDSAMYFCASSVGDRGEVEGDEQFFGPGTRLTVL.

The DNA for the CDR3 is TGTGCCAGCAGCCTGACAGGGGGGGAGCTGTTTTTT. Translated, it gives CASSLTGGELFF. The chain uses TRBV9 and TRBJ2-2, with TRBD1 matching over 7 bases. Trimming cost V 4 bases and J 8 bases; bases outside gene matches: 2. Germline values: CDR1 SGDLS, CDR2 YYNGEE. The CDR3 runs to 12 residues.

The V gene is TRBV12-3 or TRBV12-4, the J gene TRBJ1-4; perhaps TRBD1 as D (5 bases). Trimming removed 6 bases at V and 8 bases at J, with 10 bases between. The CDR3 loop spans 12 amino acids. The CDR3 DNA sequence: TGTGCCAGCAGATTGCAGGGAGAAAAACTGTTTTTT. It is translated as CASRLQGEKLFF.

In DNA form, the CDR3 reads TGTGCCAGCAGTTTTGCCGGGGGGTCCTACGAGCAGTACTTC. Translating it yields CASSFAGGSYEQYF. V is TRBV28 and J is TRBJ2-7; 7 nucleotides line up with TRBD2. Germline V lookup: CDR1 MDHEN, CDR2 SYDVKM. Trimming at V came to 3 bases and at J to 1 base, leaving 3 bases not matched to a gene. CDR3 length: 14 residues. Based on the CDR3 plus reference TRBV28 and TRBJ2-7, the full variable domain is DVKVTQSSRYLVKRTGEKVFLECVQDMDHENMFWYRQDPGLGLRLIYFSYDVKMKEKGDIPEGYSVSREKKERFSLILESASTNQTSMYLCASSFAGGSYEQYFGPGTRLTVT.

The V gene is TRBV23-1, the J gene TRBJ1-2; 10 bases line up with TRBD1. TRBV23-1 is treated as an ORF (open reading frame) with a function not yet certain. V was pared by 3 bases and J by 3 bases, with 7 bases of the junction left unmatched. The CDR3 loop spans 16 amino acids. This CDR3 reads CASSHYWTGGYYGYTF. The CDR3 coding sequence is TGCGCCAGCAGTCATTATTGGACAGGGGGATACTATGGCTACACCTTC.

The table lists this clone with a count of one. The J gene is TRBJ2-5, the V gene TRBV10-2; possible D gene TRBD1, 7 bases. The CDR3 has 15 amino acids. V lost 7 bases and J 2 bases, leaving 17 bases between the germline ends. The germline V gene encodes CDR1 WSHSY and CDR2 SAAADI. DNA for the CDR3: TGCGCCAGCAATGTTGACAGGGAGGTACAAGAGACCCAGTACTTC. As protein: CASNVDREVQETQYF.

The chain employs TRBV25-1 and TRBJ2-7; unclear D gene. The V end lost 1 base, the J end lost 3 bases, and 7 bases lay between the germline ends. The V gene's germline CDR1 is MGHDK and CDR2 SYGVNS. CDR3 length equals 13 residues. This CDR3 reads CASSESVGYEQYF. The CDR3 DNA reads TGTGCCAGCAGTGAATCGGTCGGCTACGAGCAGTACTTC.

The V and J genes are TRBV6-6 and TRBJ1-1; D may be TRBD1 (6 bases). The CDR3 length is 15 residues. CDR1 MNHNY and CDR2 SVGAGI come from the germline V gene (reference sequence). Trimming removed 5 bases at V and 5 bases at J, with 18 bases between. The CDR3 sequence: CASSPLPTGRTEAFF. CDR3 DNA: TGTGCCAGCAGTCCCCTCCCTACAGGGCGTACTGAAGCTTTCTTT.

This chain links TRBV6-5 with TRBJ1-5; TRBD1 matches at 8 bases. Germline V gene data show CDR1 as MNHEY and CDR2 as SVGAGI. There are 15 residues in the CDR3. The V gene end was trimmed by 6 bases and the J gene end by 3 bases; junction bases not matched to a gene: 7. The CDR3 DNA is TGTGCCAGCAGCGGACAGGGTTTCATCAATCAGCCCCAGCATTTT. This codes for CASSGQGFINQPQHF.

CDR3 nucleotide sequence: TGCAGTGCTAGTGAAACAGGGTGGGGCATTCAGTACTTC. As protein: CSASETGWGIQYF. The genes are TRBV20-1 and TRBJ2-4; a possible D gene is TRBD1 (6 bases). This CDR3 spans 13 amino acids. The germline gives CDR1 DFQATT, CDR2 SNEGSKA (reference sequence). Trimming left V 3 bases short and J 9 bases short, with 15 bases between.

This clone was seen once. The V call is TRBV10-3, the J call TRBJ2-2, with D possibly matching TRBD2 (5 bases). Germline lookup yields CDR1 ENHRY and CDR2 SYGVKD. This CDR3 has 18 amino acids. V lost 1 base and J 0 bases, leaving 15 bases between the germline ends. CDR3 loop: CAISEWGRHGANTGELFF. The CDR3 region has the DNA TGTGCCATCAGTGAGTGGGGTAGGCACGGGGCGAACACCGGGGAGCTGTTTTTT.

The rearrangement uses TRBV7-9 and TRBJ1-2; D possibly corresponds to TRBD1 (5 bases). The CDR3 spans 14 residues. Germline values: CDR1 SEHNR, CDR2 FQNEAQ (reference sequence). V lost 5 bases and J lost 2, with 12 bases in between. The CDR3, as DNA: TGTGCCAGCAGCGGCGACAGAGGAAACTATGGCTACACCTTC. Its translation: CASSGDRGNYGYTF. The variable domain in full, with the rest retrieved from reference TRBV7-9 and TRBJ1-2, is DTGVSQNPRHKITKRGQNVTFRCDPISEHNRLYWYRQTLGQGPEFLTYFQNEAQLEKSRLLSDRFSAERPKGSFSTLEIQRTEQGDSAMYLCASSGDRGNYGYTFGSGTRLTVV.